The text below deals with one T cell receptor beta chain. Its specificity is not known. Once extracted for a subset, genomic DNA was divided evenly among several immunoSEQ plates. Profiling relied on immunoSEQ multiplex PCR, and the TCRdb table lists in-frame clones only, not all of them. The sample has around 370,000 clones, 90% to 98% seen once. The data belong to a study of shared clonotypes between healthy human individuals. Study-level findings and limits: A few donors showed sharing of roughly 5% of naive CD4 clonotypes. The study's rarefaction showed incomplete sorted-subset sequencing despite large depth.

Trimming removed 3 bases from V and 2 bases from J; junction bases left unmatched: 4. CDR3 length equals 16 residues. Germline V gene data show CDR1 as SGHTA and CDR2 as FQGNSA. Sequences were obtained from memory CD8+ T cells sorted from blood. Documented subset: CD45RO+ cells pooled with CCR7-negative TemRA cells. The clonotype comes from a man aged 30-40 years in good health. The chain links TRBV7-2 to TRBJ2-3; 11 bases match TRBD2. The CDR3 loop is CASSFLAGGPTDTQYF. As DNA, the CDR3 is TGTGCCAGCAGCTTCCTAGCGGGAGGACCCACAGATACGCAGTATTTT.